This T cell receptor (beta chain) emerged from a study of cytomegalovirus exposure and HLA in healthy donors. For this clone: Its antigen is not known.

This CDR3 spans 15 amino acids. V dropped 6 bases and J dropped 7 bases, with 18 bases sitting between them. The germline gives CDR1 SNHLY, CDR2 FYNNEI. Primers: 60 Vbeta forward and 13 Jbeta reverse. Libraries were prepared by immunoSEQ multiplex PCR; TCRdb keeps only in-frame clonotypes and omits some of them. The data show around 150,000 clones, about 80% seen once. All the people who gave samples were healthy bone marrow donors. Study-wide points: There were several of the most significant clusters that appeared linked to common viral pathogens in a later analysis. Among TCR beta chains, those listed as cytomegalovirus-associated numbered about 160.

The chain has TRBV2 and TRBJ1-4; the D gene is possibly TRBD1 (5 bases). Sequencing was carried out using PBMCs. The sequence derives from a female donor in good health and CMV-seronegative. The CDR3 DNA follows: TGTGCCAGCAGCCAAAGGCCGGGGGAGAGTGAAAAACTGTTTTTT. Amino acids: CASSQRPGESEKLFF.